Shown below are 30 T cell receptor beta chains from a single sample sequenced in a study of blood T cell repertoires in COVID-19. Some clones are missing from TCRdb's copy, which holds only in-frame ones; the method was immunoSEQ multiplex PCR. The table lists roughly 130,000 clones, about four fifths of them singletons. Sequencing was performed on peripheral blood. All receptors come from a man between 35 and 55 years old with active or convalescent COVID-19.

This chain uses TRBV5-1 with TRBJ2-1, with 12 bases lining up with TRBD2. This CDR3 spans 17 amino acids. CDR1 is SGHRS and CDR2 is YFSETQ in the germline V gene. The V and J ends lost 4 bases and 3 bases, in that order; junction bases with no gene match: 8. The CDR3 DNA reads TGCGCCAGCAGCGTGCTAGCGGGGGGGCAAGGCTACAATGAGCAGTTCTTC. It encodes CASSVLAGGQGYNEQFF.

The chain uses TRBV6-2 or TRBV6-3 and TRBJ1-2, with D tentatively TRBD1 (6 bases). Germline V gene sequence: CDR1 MNHEY, CDR2 SVGEGT. The CDR3 is made up of 15 amino acids. V lost 7 bases to trimming and J lost 2 bases, with 17 bases between them. The CDR3 region is CASIPGGAQNYGYTF. The CDR3 DNA is TGTGCCAGCATCCCGGGGGGGGCGCAGAACTATGGCTACACCTTC.

This sequence joins TRBV9 and TRBJ1-2; 7 bases agree with TRBD1. In germline, CDR1 is SGDLS, CDR2 YYNGEE. This CDR3 is built from 15 residues. Trimming at V came to 4 bases and at J to 4 bases, leaving 10 bases not matched to a gene. CDR3 in DNA: TGTGCCAGCAGCCCCCAGGCAGGGGGAGGCTATGGCTACACCTTC. It specifies CASSPQAGGGYGYTF.

This clone occurred once. The CDR3 loop is CASSQEYSPNYGYTF. The CDR3 nucleotides read TGTGCCAGCAGCCAAGAGTACAGCCCTAACTATGGCTACACCTTC. The genes are TRBV3-1 (or the pseudogene TRBV3-2) and TRBJ1-2; D uncertain. V gave up 0 bases and J gave up 0 bases, with 8 bases separating them. This CDR3 comprises 15 residues. The germline V gene encodes CDR1 LGHDT and CDR2 YNNKEL (reference sequence).

The chain links TRBV9 to TRBJ1-5; 7 bases align to TRBD1. The V segment lost 7 bases and the J segment 0 bases; nucleotides outside the gene matches: 4. The length of the CDR3 is 14 residues. Germline lookup yields CDR1 SGDLS and CDR2 YYNGEE. The CDR3 loop reads CASGQGDSNQPQHF. The CDR3 DNA is TGTGCCAGCGGCCAGGGGGATAGCAATCAGCCCCAGCATTTT.

The chain has TRBV29-1 and TRBJ1-3; D is ambiguous. This CDR3 spans 14 amino acids. Germline CDR1 and CDR2: SQVTM and ANQGSEA. V was clipped by 5 bases and J by 0 bases, with 11 bases between them. The CDR3 is CSVFVRYSGNTIYF. The CDR3 region has the DNA TGCAGCGTTTTTGTCAGGTACTCTGGAAACACCATATATTTT.

This chain uses TRBV6-5 with TRBJ1-2; TRBD1 is a possible D gene (5 bases). Looked up from germline, CDR1 is MNHEY and CDR2 is SVGAGI. V dropped 2 bases and J dropped 8 bases, with 12 bases sitting between them. The CDR3 is 13 residues long. This chain's CDR3 is CASSYPSGQGYTF. DNA of the CDR3: TGTGCCAGCAGTTACCCTTCAGGGCAAGGCTACACCTTC.

The V and J genes are TRBV7-6 and TRBJ2-3, with 9 bases fitting TRBD2. The length of the CDR3 is 17 residues. V lost 3 bases and J lost 1; bases outside the gene matches: 8. Germline CDR1 is SGHVS and CDR2 is FNYEAQ. The CDR3 region is CASSLVAPSGGTDTQYF. The CDR3, as DNA: TGTGCCAGCAGCTTGGTGGCCCCTAGCGGGGGCACAGATACGCAGTATTTT.

This chain links TRBV12-3 or TRBV12-4 with TRBJ1-1; 8 bases are shared with TRBD1. The CDR3 spans 12 residues. The junction had 7 bases not matched to a gene; V was cut back by 5 bases and J by 11 bases. This CDR3 is CASSVQTGVAFF. CDR3 nucleotide sequence: TGTGCCAGCAGTGTTCAGACAGGGGTGGCTTTCTTT.

This rearrangement joins TRBV12-3 or TRBV12-4 to TRBJ1-1; D not certain. V lost 3 bases and J lost 1, with 6 bases in between. The CDR3 runs 13 residues. CDR3 sequence (DNA): TGTGCCAGCAGTTTTGGCAGGAACACTGAAGCTTTCTTT. This translates into CASSFGRNTEAFF.

The rearrangement links TRBV24-1 to TRBJ1-2; a possible D gene is TRBD1 (6 bases). This CDR3 has 17 amino acids. Trimming took off 4 bases at V and 7 bases at J, with 24 bases between the two ends. CDR1 KGHDR and CDR2 SFDVKD come from the germline V gene. CDR3 protein: CATSEPPTTRGKVGYTF. The CDR3 coding sequence is TGTGCCACCAGTGAACCCCCAACGACAAGGGGGAAGGTTGGCTACACCTTC.

Only a few counts were recorded for this clone. The genes are TRBV6-4 and TRBJ2-3; 10 bases line up with TRBD2. Germline V gives CDR1 MRHNA, CDR2 SNTAGT. This CDR3 region has 15 residues. V shed 2 bases and J 3 bases; nucleotides not matched to a gene: 2. DNA of the CDR3: TGTGCCAGCAGTGACAGCGGGGGGGCGACAGATACGCAGTATTTT. This translates into CASSDSGGATDTQYF.

The rearrangement uses TRBV3-1 (or the pseudogene TRBV3-2) and TRBJ2-5; 14 bases match TRBD2. Germline V gene data show CDR1 as LGHDT and CDR2 as YNNKEL (reference sequence). The CDR3 runs 15 residues. With V trimmed by 0 bases and J by 7 bases, 1 base remained unmatched. In DNA, the CDR3 is TGTGCCAGCAGCCAAGAAGGGACTAGCGGGGGGACCCAGTACTTC. The encoded protein is CASSQEGTSGGTQYF.

The chain joins TRBV18 to TRBJ2-1; D remains ambiguous. Trimming took off 6 bases at V and 2 bases at J, with 14 bases between the two ends. Germline-derived CDR1 and CDR2 are KGHSH and LQKENI. The CDR3 is made up of 15 amino acids. CDR3 DNA sequence: TGTGCCAGCTCCCTAAACTCGAACCCCTACAATGAGCAGTTCTTC. This encodes CASSLNSNPYNEQFF. The variable domain in full, completed from reference TRBV18 and TRBJ2-1, reads NAGVMQNPRHLVRRRGQEARLRCSPMKGHSHVYWYRQLPEEGLKFMVYLQKENIIDESGMPKERFSAEFPKEGPSILRIQQVVRGDSAAYFCASSLNSNPYNEQFFGPGTRLTVL.

CDR3 nucleotides: TGTGCCAGCAGCCGTCGAAAGGTTACCGGGACAGGGGTCACCGGGGAGCTGTTTTTT. Its translation is CASSRRKVTGTGVTGELFF. The rearrangement joins TRBV7-3 to TRBJ2-2, with 10 bases that match TRBD1. The CDR3 is 19 amino acids. V was pared by 5 bases and J by 4 bases, with 16 bases of the junction left unmatched. CDR1 SGHTA and CDR2 FQGTGA come from the germline V gene.

This clone was found a few times. The gene calls are TRBV4-1 and TRBJ2-2; perhaps TRBD2 as D (6 bases). Germline lookup yields CDR1 MGHRA and CDR2 YSYEKL. The CDR3 covers 16 residues. V was pared by 1 base and J by 6 bases, with 15 bases between. CDR3 coding DNA: TGCGCCAGCAGCCAAGGCGGGACTCACTGGGCCGGGGAGCTGTTTTTT. Protein sequence: CASSQGGTHWAGELFF.

The chain is built from TRBV11-3 and TRBJ1-5; maybe TRBD1 (6 bases). The CDR3 is 17 residues long. From germline, CDR1 is SGHNT and CDR2 YENEEA. V lost 0 bases to trimming and J lost 2 bases, with 14 bases between them. The CDR3 sequence is CASSLDRRGHRNQPQHF. The CDR3 bases are TGTGCCAGCAGCTTAGACCGGCGGGGGCACCGCAATCAGCCCCAGCATTTT.

The chain recombines TRBV5-5 with TRBJ1-2, with 8 bases aligning to TRBD1. J lost 4 bases, V lost 0 bases, and 5 bases had no gene match. CDR3 size: 15 residues. The germline gives CDR1 SGHKS, CDR2 YYEKEE (reference sequence). The CDR3 sequence is CASSLADRVLYGYTF. The CDR3 bases are TGTGCCAGCAGCTTGGCGGACAGGGTGCTCTATGGCTACACCTTC. Supplemented by reference TRBV5-5 and TRBJ1-2, the full variable domain reads DAGVTQSPTHLIKTRGQQVTLRCSPISGHKSVSWYQQVLGQGPQFIFQYYEKEERGRGNFPDRFSARQFPNYSSELNVNALLLGDSALYLCASSLADRVLYGYTFGSGTRLTVV.

This rearrangement joins TRBV11-3 to TRBJ1-1, with D hard to call. Germline V gene sequence: CDR1 SGHNT, CDR2 YENEEA. Deletions cut 1 base from V and 0 bases from J, with 3 bases between. This CDR3 is 13 amino acids long. As DNA, the CDR3 is TGTGCCAGCAGCTTAGCTATGAACACTGAAGCTTTCTTT. It encodes CASSLAMNTEAFF.

The chain recombines TRBV30 with TRBJ1-4; 8 positions match TRBD1. This CDR3 has 14 residues. Germline V lookup: CDR1 GTSNPN, CDR2 SVGIG (reference sequence). The V gene end was trimmed by 5 bases and the J gene end by 6 bases; junction bases not matched to a gene: 8. The CDR3 protein is CAWATGALDEKLFF. The CDR3, as DNA: TGTGCCTGGGCGACAGGGGCGCTAGATGAAAAACTGTTTTTT.

The chain recombines TRBV5-4 with TRBJ2-5; the D is unclear. The CDR3 extends over 12 amino acids. CDR1 and CDR2 (germline): SGHNT, YYREEE (reference sequence). Trimming removed 2 bases from V and 5 bases from J, with 7 bases in between. CDR3 sequence reads: CASSFAEETQYF. The CDR3 region has the DNA TGTGCCAGCAGCTTCGCTGAGGAGACCCAGTACTTC. Full variable domain (remainder filled in from reference TRBV5-4 and TRBJ2-5): ETGVTQSPTHLIKTRGQQVTLRCSSQSGHNTVSWYQQALGQGPQFIFQYYREEENGRGNFPPRFSGLQFPNYSSELNVNALELDDSALYLCASSFAEETQYFGPGTRLLVL.

The chain has TRBV3-1 (or the pseudogene TRBV3-2) and TRBJ2-3, with TRBD2 matching over 12 bases. The CDR3 loop spans 13 amino acids. The V segment lost 4 bases and the J segment 12 bases; nucleotides outside the gene matches: 5. CDR1 and CDR2 from the germline V gene are LGHDT and YNNKEL (reference sequence). DNA for the CDR3: TGTGCCAGCAGCCGCCTAGCGGGGGGGCCTCAGTATTTT. This sequence encodes CASSRLAGGPQYF.

The rearrangement uses TRBV29-1 and TRBJ1-2; D remains unclear. This CDR3 has 12 residues. The V gene lost 7 bases and the J gene lost 3 bases, with 12 bases spanning the gap. CDR1 and CDR2 (germline): SQVTM, ANQGSEA. CDR3 sequence reads: CSASAGDYGYTF. CDR3 coding DNA: TGCAGCGCTAGCGCCGGAGACTATGGCTACACCTTC.

The rearrangement links TRBV6-4 to TRBJ1-2; TRBD1 might be the D (5 bases). CDR1 is MRHNA, CDR2 SNTAGT, per germline. The CDR3 extends over 17 amino acids. V was trimmed by 0 bases and J by 5 bases, leaving 19 bases between them. This CDR3 is CASSDSKWAGRGYGYTF. In DNA form, the CDR3 reads TGTGCCAGCAGTGACTCGAAGTGGGCAGGGCGAGGATATGGCTACACCTTC.

In nucleotides, the CDR3 is TGTGCCAGCAGCTCCCCTAAGCGGGGATACTACGAGCAGTACTTC. Protein product: CASSSPKRGYYEQYF. This sequence joins TRBV7-2 and TRBJ2-7, with 7 nucleotides matching TRBD2. In germline, CDR1 is SGHTA, CDR2 FQGNSA. J lost 3 bases, V lost 4 bases, and 9 bases had no gene match. There are 15 residues in the CDR3.

The chain has TRBV6-5 and TRBJ1-1; D not resolved. Deletions cut 7 bases from V and 1 base from J, with 7 bases between. This CDR3 contains 12 residues. Per the germline V gene, CDR1 is MNHEY and CDR2 is SVGAGI. The CDR3 reads CASKTGNTEAFF. Here the CDR3 DNA reads TGTGCCAGCAAAACGGGGAACACTGAAGCTTTCTTT.

The chain combines TRBV29-1 with TRBJ2-1; perhaps TRBD1 as D (6 bases). Per germline, CDR1 SQVTM and CDR2 ANQGSEA. Deletions cut 7 bases from V and 4 bases from J, with 20 bases between. The CDR3 runs 15 residues. CDR3 bases: TGCAGCGCTTCTATGGGGGCCCCCCGTTACAATGAGCAGTTCTTC. Encoded protein: CSASMGAPRYNEQFF.

This clone has a handful of counts. The rearrangement joins TRBV7-9 to TRBJ1-3, with D tentatively TRBD1 (6 bases). This CDR3 has 14 residues. Germline V lookup: CDR1 SEHNR, CDR2 FQNEAQ (reference sequence). Trimming shortened V by 5 bases and J by 6 bases, and 14 bases separated the two germline ends. CDR3 sequence: CASSLETGTNTIYF. The CDR3 DNA reads as TGTGCCAGCAGCCTAGAAACAGGGACAAACACCATATATTTT.

The chain couples TRBV7-6 to TRBJ2-1, with D tentatively TRBD2 (6 bases). V lost 5 bases and J lost 0, with 17 bases in between. Germline values: CDR1 SGHVS, CDR2 FNYEAQ. The CDR3 length is 17 residues. The CDR3, as DNA: TGTGCCAGCAGCGGGAATTGGGGGGTGAGCTCCTACAATGAGCAGTTCTTC. It yields the protein CASSGNWGVSSYNEQFF.

The chain combines TRBV6-5 with TRBJ1-2; 8 bases are a match to TRBD1. Germline lookup yields CDR1 MNHEY and CDR2 SVGAGI. Trimming removed 0 bases from V and 5 bases from J; junction bases left unmatched: 2. The CDR3 spans 14 residues. This chain's CDR3 is CASSYSDRAYGYTF. The CDR3 bases are TGTGCCAGCAGTTACTCGGACAGGGCTTATGGCTACACCTTC.